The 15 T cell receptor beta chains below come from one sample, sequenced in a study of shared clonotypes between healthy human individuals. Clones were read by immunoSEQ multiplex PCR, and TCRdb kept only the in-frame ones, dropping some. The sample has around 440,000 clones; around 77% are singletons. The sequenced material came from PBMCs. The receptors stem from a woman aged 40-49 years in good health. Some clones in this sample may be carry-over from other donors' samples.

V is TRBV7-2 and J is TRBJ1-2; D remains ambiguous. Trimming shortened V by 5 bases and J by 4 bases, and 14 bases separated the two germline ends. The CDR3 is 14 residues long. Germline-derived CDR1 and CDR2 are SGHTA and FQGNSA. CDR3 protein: CASSPAGRSYGYTF. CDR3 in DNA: TGTGCCAGCAGCCCTGCGGGCAGGTCCTATGGCTACACCTTC.

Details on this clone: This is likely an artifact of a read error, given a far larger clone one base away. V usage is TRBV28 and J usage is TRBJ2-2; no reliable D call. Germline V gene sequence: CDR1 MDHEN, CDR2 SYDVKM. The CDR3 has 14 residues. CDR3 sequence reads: CASSLTRNTRELFF. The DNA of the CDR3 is TGTGCCAGCAGTTTAACCAGGAACACCCGGGAGCTGTTTTTT.

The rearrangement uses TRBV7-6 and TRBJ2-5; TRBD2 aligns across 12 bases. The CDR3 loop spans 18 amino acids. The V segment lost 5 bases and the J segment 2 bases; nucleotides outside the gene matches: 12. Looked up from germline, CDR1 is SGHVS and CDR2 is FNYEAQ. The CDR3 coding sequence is TGTGCCAGCAGCCCGATGCTAGCGGGAGGGCCGGAGCAAGAGACCCAGTACTTC. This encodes CASSPMLAGGPEQETQYF.

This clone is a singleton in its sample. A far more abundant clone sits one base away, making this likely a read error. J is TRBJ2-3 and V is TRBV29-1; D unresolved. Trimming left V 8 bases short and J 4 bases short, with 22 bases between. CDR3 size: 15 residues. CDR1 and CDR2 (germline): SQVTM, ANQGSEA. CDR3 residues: CSTSEAVTVADTQYF. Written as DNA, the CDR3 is TGCAGCACGTCAGAGGCGGTGACGGTGGCAGATACGCAGTATTTT.

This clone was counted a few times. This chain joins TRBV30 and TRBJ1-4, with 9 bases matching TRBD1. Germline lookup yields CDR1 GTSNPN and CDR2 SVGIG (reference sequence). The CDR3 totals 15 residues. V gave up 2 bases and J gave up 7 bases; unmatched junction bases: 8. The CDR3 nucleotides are TGTGCCTGGAGTCCCCAGGACAGGGGTATTGAAAAACTGTTTTTT. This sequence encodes CAWSPQDRGIEKLFF.

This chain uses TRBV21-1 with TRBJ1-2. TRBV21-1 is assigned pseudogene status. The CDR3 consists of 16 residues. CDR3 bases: TGTGCCAGCAGCAAAAATTCCGGGGAAGTGGGCTATGGCTACACCTTC. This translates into CASSKNSGEVGYGYTF.

The CDR3 loop reads CASSLWGQGFYEQYF. In nucleotides, the CDR3 is TGTGCCAGCAGCTTGTGGGGACAGGGGTTCTACGAGCAGTACTTC. J is TRBJ2-7 and V is TRBV11-2; TRBD1 agrees at 10 bases. V lost 3 bases and J lost 3; bases outside the gene matches: 5. CDR3 length: 15 residues. Germline CDR1 reads SGHAT; CDR2 reads FQNNGV.

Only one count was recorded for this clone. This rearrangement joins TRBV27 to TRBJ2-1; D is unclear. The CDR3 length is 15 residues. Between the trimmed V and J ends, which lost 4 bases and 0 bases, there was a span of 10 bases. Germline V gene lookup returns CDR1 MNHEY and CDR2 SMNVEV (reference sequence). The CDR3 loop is CASSSGASSYNEQFF. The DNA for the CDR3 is TGTGCCAGCAGTTCTGGCGCCAGCTCCTACAATGAGCAGTTCTTC.

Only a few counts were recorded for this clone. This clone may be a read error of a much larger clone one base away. Written as DNA, the CDR3 is TGTGCCAGCAGTACGCGGACTAGCGGGAGCGATGAGCAGTTCTTC. It encodes CASSTRTSGSDEQFF. The chain joins TRBV11-1 to TRBJ2-1; 13 nucleotides line up with TRBD2. Germline V gene data show CDR1 as SGHAT and CDR2 as FQDESV (reference sequence). The CDR3 covers 15 residues. Losses at the gene ends were 6 bases for V and 8 bases for J; bases not matched to a gene: 7.

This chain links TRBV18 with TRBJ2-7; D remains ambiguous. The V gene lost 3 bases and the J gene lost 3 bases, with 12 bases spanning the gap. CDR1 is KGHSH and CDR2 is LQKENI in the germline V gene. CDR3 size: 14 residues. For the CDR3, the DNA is TGTGCCAGCTCACCCGTCGGGCAGAACTACGAGCAGTACTTC. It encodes CASSPVGQNYEQYF.

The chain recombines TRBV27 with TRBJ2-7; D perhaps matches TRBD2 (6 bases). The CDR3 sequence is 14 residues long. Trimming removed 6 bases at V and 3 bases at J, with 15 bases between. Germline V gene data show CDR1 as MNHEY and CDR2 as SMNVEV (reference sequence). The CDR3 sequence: CASREGRGFYEQYF. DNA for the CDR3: TGTGCCAGCAGGGAGGGGCGGGGATTCTACGAGCAGTACTTC.

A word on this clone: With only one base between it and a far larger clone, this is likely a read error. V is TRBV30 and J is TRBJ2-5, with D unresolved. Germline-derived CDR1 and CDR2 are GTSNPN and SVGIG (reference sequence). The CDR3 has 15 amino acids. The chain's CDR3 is CAWSQLVGYQGTQYF. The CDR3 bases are TGTGCCTGGAGTCAATTAGTGGGGTATCAAGGGACCCAGTACTTC.

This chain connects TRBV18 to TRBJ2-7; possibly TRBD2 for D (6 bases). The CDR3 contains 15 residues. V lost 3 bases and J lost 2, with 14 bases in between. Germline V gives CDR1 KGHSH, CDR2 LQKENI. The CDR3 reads CASSPLPGVAYEQYF. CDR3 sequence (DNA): TGTGCCAGCTCACCCTTGCCGGGGGTGGCCTACGAGCAGTACTTC.

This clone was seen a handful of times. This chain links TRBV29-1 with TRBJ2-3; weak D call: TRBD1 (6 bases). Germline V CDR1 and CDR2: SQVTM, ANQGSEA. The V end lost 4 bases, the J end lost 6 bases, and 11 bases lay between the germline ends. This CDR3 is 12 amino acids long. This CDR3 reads CSVAGEVDTQYF. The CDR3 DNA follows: TGCAGCGTTGCAGGGGAAGTGGATACGCAGTATTTT.

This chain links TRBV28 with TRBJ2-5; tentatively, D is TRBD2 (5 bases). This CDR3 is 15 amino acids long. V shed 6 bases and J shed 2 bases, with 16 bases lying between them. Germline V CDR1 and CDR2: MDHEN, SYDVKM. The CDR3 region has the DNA TGTGCCAGCAGCCCCCCCGGGAATTTACAAGAGACCCAGTACTTC. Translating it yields CASSPPGNLQETQYF.